Sequencing of this T cell receptor beta chain was carried out in a study of blood T cell repertoires in COVID-19. Study summary: Italy, Spain and the United States were the sources of the convalescent and acute COVID-19 samples. From T cells, B-cell-depleted T cells, or PBMCs came the material, which was cDNA or gDNA.

Original data processing: Cell counts per sample came from amplifying reference gene primers. Libraries were prepared by immunoSEQ multiplex PCR; TCRdb keeps only in-frame clonotypes and omits some of them. V and J calls and clone size are copied from that table; D and trimming were computed from the DNA. The table records 250,000 to 300,000 clones, around 80% of them present only once. CDR1 is MDHEN, CDR2 SYDVKM, per germline. The V and J ends lost 6 bases and 9 bases, in that order; junction bases with no gene match: 17. This CDR3 spans 16 amino acids. Sample: peripheral blood. This chain uses TRBV28 with TRBJ1-2; TRBD1 matches at 9 bases. The sequence came from a man at least 80 years old with acute or convalescent COVID-19. CDR3 bases: TGTGCCAGCAGATCCGGAGCGGGACAGGGACTTTACCGCTACACCTTC. Its translation: CASRSGAGQGLYRYTF.